This T cell receptor beta chain was retrieved from a study of T cell repertoires in cytomegalovirus infection. This clonotype was picked up many times. Its target is unknown. From the reads, TCRdb called clonotypes with MiXCR, one entry per CDR3 protein. The sample holds about 900,000 distinct CDR3 sequences, around 32% seen once. Germline-derived CDR1 and CDR2 are SGHTA and FQGNSA. This CDR3 has 15 residues. Between the trimmed V and J ends, which lost 8 bases and 1 base, there was a span of 16 bases. This sequence was found in a human donor in good health (CMV status not recorded). Some clones in this sample may be carry-over from other donors' samples. Sequencing was performed on cultured CD8+ T cells from PBMCs, taken from culture after CMV antigen stimulation. This chain uses TRBV7-2 with TRBJ2-3, with D possibly matching TRBD2 (6 bases). The CDR3 DNA follows: TGTGCCAGCGAGCCGGGGGTAGCCGGCACAGATACGCAGTATTTT. The encoded protein is CASEPGVAGTDTQYF. The variable domain in full, with the rest retrieved from reference TRBV7-2 and TRBJ2-3, is GAGVSQSPSNKVTEKGKDVELRCDPISGHTALYWYRQSLGQGLEFLIYFQGNSAPDKSGLPSDRFSAERTGGSVSTLTIQRTQQEDSAVYLCASEPGVAGTDTQYFGPGTRLTVL.